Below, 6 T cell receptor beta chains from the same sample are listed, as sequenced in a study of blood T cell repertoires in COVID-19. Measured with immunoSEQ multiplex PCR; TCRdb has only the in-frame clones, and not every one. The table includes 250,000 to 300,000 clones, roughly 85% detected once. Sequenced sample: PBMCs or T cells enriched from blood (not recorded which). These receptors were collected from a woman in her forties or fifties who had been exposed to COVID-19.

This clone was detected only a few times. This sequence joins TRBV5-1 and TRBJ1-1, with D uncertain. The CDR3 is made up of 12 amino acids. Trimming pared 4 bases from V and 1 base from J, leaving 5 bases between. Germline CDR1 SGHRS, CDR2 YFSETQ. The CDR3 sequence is CASSGGNTEAFF. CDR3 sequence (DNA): TGCGCCAGCAGCGGCGGGAACACTGAAGCTTTCTTT.

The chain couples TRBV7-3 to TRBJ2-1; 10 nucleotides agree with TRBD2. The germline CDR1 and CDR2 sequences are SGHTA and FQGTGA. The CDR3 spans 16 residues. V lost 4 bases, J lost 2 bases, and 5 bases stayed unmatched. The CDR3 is CASSSQSGGAYNEQFF. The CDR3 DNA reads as TGTGCCAGCAGCTCTCAAAGCGGGGGGGCCTACAATGAGCAGTTCTTC.

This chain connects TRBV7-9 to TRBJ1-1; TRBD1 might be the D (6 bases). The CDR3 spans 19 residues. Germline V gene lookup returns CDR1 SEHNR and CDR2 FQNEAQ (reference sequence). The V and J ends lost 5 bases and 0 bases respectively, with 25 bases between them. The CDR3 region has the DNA TGTGCCAGCAGCAACCCTAATGGACAGCTTAGTTTCATGAACACTGAAGCTTTCTTT. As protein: CASSNPNGQLSFMNTEAFF.

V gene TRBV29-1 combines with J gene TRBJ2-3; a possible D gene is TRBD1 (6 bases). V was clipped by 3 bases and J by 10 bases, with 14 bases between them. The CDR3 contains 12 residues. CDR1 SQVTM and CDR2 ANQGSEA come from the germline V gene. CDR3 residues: CSVDNRAGSQYF. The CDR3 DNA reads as TGCAGCGTTGACAACAGGGCTGGCTCGCAGTATTTT.

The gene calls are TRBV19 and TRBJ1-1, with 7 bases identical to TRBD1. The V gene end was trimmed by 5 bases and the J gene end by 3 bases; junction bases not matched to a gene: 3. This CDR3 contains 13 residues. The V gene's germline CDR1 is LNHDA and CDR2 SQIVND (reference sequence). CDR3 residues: CASSVRGYTEAFF. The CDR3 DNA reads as TGTGCCAGTAGTGTCAGGGGGTACACTGAAGCTTTCTTT.

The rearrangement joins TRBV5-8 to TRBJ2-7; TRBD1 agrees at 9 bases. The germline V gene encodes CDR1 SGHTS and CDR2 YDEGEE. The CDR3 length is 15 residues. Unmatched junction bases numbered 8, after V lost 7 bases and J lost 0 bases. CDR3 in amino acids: CASGTGTGSSYEQYF. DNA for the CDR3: TGTGCCAGCGGAACCGGGACAGGGAGCTCCTACGAGCAGTACTTC. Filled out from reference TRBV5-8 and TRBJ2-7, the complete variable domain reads EAGVTQSPTHLIKTRGQQATLRCSPISGHTSVYWYQQALGLGLQFLLWYDEGEERNRGNFPPRFSGRQFPNYSSELNVNALELEDSALYLCASGTGTGSSYEQYFGPGTRLTVT.